The 4 T cell receptor beta chains below come from one sample, sequenced in a study of blood T cell repertoires in COVID-19 (dated by TCRdb to 2020 to 2022). The receptor library was made with the immunoSEQ multiplex PCR assay. Entries here come from immuneACCESS through TCRdb and include only in-frame sequences with V and J called. Some clones fail to appear in such tables; in the studies checked, an unresolved V gene covers under half of the shortfall, and the cause of the remainder is unknown. The sample has a few hundred thousand clones on record, approximately 90% of them singletons. The top ten clones comprise roughly 1.2% of the sample. Sequencing was performed on PBMCs or T cells enriched from blood (not recorded which). Receptors were obtained from a woman between 18 and 29 years old who had recovered from COVID-19.

This chain connects TRBV11-2 to TRBJ2-7; TRBD1 is a possible D gene (6 bases). The length of the CDR3 is 13 residues. The V end lost 5 bases, the J end lost 6 bases, and 14 bases lay between the germline ends. The germline CDR1 and CDR2 sequences are SGHAT and FQNNGV. The CDR3 spells CASSIGNRAEQYF. CDR3 DNA sequence: TGTGCCAGCAGCATCGGAAACAGGGCCGAGCAGTACTTC.

The rearrangement uses TRBV10-1 and TRBJ1-2, with D unresolved. Germline CDR1 and CDR2: WNHNN and SYGVQD (reference sequence). The V gene lost 4 bases and the J gene lost 5 bases, with 14 bases spanning the gap. The CDR3 loop spans 14 amino acids. The CDR3 nucleotides read TGCGCCAGCAGTGTAGGGAGACTGCCTTATGGCTACACCTTC. Translation gives CASSVGRLPYGYTF.

The J gene is TRBJ1-5, the V gene TRBV19; possible D gene TRBD1, 5 bases. The germline CDR1 and CDR2 sequences are LNHDA and SQIVND (reference sequence). Deletions cut 4 bases from V and 6 bases from J, with 13 bases between. The CDR3 runs to 14 residues. CDR3 DNA: TGTGCCAGTAGTACCTATTTAAGGGGTCAGCCCCAGCATTTT. Its translation: CASSTYLRGQPQHF.

The rearrangement links TRBV15 to TRBJ1-2; D unclear. The ends were cut back, 2 bases at V and 4 bases at J, with 14 bases in the middle. Germline V gene data show CDR1 as LNHNV and CDR2 as YYDKDF (reference sequence). This CDR3 is built from 15 residues. The CDR3 region has the DNA TGTGCCACCAGCAGAAGAGTAGCGGGAGGCTATGGCTACACCTTC. This sequence encodes CATSRRVAGGYGYTF.